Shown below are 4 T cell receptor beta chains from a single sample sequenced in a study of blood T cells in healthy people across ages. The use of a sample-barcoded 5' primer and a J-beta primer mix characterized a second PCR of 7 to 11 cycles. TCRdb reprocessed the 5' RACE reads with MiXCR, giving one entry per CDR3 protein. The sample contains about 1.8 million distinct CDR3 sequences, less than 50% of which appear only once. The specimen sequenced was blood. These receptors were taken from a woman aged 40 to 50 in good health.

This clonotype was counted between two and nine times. CDR3 in amino acids: CSVPLGGSLDGYTF. The CDR3 nucleotides are TGCAGCGTCCCTCTCGGAGGCTCACTGGATGGCTACACCTTC. This chain joins TRBV29-1 and TRBJ1-2; D remains unclear. The germline gives CDR1 SQVTM, CDR2 ANQGSEA. The CDR3 is 14 residues long. V was pared by 6 bases and J by 6 bases, with 20 bases between.

This CDR3 reads CSANPGQRAYTF. In DNA form, the CDR3 reads TGCAGTGCTAACCCGGGACAGAGGGCCTACACCTTC. V usage is TRBV20-1 and J usage is TRBJ1-2, with TRBD1 matching over 7 bases. V shed 4 bases, J shed 10 bases, and the junction held 9 bases outside the gene matches. Germline CDR1 reads DFQATT; CDR2 reads SNEGSKA (reference sequence). The CDR3 length is 12 residues.

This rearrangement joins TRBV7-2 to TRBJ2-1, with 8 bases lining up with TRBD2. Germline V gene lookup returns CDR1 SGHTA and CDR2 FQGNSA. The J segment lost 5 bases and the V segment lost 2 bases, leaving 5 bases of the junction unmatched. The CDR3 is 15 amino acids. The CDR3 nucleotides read TGTGCCAGCAGCTTAAAGCGGGGGCAACACAATGAGCAGTTCTTC. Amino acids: CASSLKRGQHNEQFF.

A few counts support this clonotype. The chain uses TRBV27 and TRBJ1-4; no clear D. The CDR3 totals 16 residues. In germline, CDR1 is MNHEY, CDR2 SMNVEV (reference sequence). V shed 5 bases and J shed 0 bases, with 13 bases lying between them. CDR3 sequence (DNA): TGTGCCAGCAGTCCCTACCATCCAGCAACTAATGAAAAACTGTTTTTT. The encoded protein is CASSPYHPATNEKLFF.